Following are 17 T cell receptor beta chains from one sample sequenced in a study of cytomegalovirus exposure and HLA in healthy donors. With 60 Vbeta and 13 Jbeta primers, the PCR was carried out. Profiling relied on immunoSEQ multiplex PCR, and the TCRdb table lists in-frame clones only, not all of them. The sample shows 100,000 or so clones, 65% to 80% of them seen only once. Sequencing used PBMCs. The receptors shown here come from a female donor in good health and CMV-seropositive.

This chain joins TRBV7-8 and TRBJ2-7, with 7 bases identical to TRBD1. CDR3 length: 13 residues. Germline CDR1 reads SGHVS; CDR2 reads FQNEAQ. The junction had 6 bases not matched to a gene; V was cut back by 6 bases and J by 4 bases. DNA for the CDR3: TGTGCCAGCAGAGGGGGCCCTTCTTACGAGCAGTACTTC. Its protein is CASRGGPSYEQYF.

V is TRBV29-1 and J is TRBJ2-7, with TRBD1 matching over 10 bases. Germline values: CDR1 SQVTM, CDR2 ANQGSEA. Losses at the gene ends were 4 bases for V and 6 bases for J; bases not matched to a gene: 6. The CDR3 is 13 amino acids. The CDR3 is CSVAGQGGIEQYF. The CDR3 nucleotides read TGCAGCGTTGCTGGACAGGGGGGTATCGAGCAGTACTTC.

The J gene is TRBJ1-1, the V gene TRBV5-4; no definite D call. CDR3 length equals 13 residues. Trimming shortened V by 0 bases and J by 7 bases, and 10 bases separated the two germline ends. Germline loops: CDR1 SGHNT, CDR2 YYREEE (reference sequence). The DNA of the CDR3 is TGTGCCAGCAGCTTGGGGCAGCGAAGTGAAGCTTTCTTT. It is translated as CASSLGQRSEAFF.

The chain uses TRBV4-1 and TRBJ2-1; 8 bases map to TRBD2. The trim removed 1 base at V and 10 bases at J, leaving 12 bases unmatched. CDR1 MGHRA and CDR2 YSYEKL come from the germline V gene. This CDR3 is built from 16 residues. CDR3 sequence: CASSQGLAGRSGEQFF. CDR3 bases: TGCGCCAGCAGCCAAGGATTAGCGGGGCGGTCGGGGGAGCAGTTCTTC.

V usage is TRBV4-3 and J usage is TRBJ1-6; TRBD1 agrees at 8 bases. V shed 4 bases and J 7 bases; nucleotides not matched to a gene: 12. This CDR3 is built from 17 residues. Looked up from germline, CDR1 is LGHNA and CDR2 is YSLEER. CDR3 nucleotides: TGCGCCAGCAGCCTAGAAATAGACAGGGGAAGCAATTCACCCCTCCACTTT. It is translated as CASSLEIDRGSNSPLHF.

V is TRBV7-6 and J is TRBJ2-7; TRBD1 matches at 10 bases. The germline V gene has CDR1 SGHVS and CDR2 FNYEAQ. The CDR3 length is 17 residues. V lost 4 bases and J lost 11; bases outside the gene matches: 20. CDR3 nucleotide sequence: TGTGCCAGCAGCTCCAACCTCGGGACAGGGGCCAATGTTGAAAAGTACTTC. This sequence encodes CASSSNLGTGANVEKYF.

This clone has just one count. The chain has TRBV9 and TRBJ2-2; 9 bases are a match to TRBD2. The V gene's germline CDR1 is SGDLS and CDR2 YYNGEE. Germline trimming cut 4 bases from V and 6 bases from J; bases unmatched to any gene: 10. The CDR3 is 16 residues long. The CDR3 DNA is TGTGCCAGCAGCTTTAGCGGGAGCACGGTGGCCGGGGAGCTGTTTTTT. The encoded protein is CASSFSGSTVAGELFF.

This rearrangement joins TRBV2 to TRBJ2-5; 11 nucleotides align to TRBD1. CDR3 length equals 14 residues. CDR1 SNHLY and CDR2 FYNNEI come from the germline V gene. The ends lost 8 bases at V and 0 bases at J; junction bases unmatched: 2. The CDR3: CASRDRGYQETQYF. The CDR3 DNA reads TGTGCCAGCCGGGACAGGGGGTACCAAGAGACCCAGTACTTC. Full variable domain (remainder filled in from reference TRBV2 and TRBJ2-5): EPEVTQTPSHQVTQMGQEVILRCVPISNHLYFYWYRQILGQKVEFLVSFYNNEISEKSEIFDDQFSVERPDGSNFTLKIRSTKLEDSAMYFCASRDRGYQETQYFGPGTRLLVL.

V gene TRBV5-4 combines with J gene TRBJ2-7, with TRBD2 matching over 13 bases. Trimming cost V 5 bases and J 2 bases; bases outside gene matches: 7. The length of the CDR3 is 16 residues. CDR1 SGHNT and CDR2 YYREEE come from the germline V gene (reference sequence). The CDR3 DNA reads TGTGCCAGCAGGCCTGGGACTAGCGGGACCCCCTACGAGCAGTACTTC. This translates into CASRPGTSGTPYEQYF.

Turning to this clone: Other DNA sequences in the sample encode the same CDR3. The gene calls are TRBV9 and TRBJ1-6; no clear D. V shed 0 bases and J shed 7 bases, with 8 bases lying between them. Germline V CDR1 and CDR2: SGDLS, YYNGEE. The length of the CDR3 is 14 residues. CDR3 sequence: CASSVVGENSPLHF. The CDR3 DNA follows: TGTGCCAGCAGCGTAGTAGGAGAGAATTCACCCCTCCACTTT.

V is TRBV9 and J is TRBJ2-1; 7 nucleotides agree with TRBD2. With V trimmed by 4 bases and J by 0 bases, 10 bases remained unmatched. CDR3 size: 17 residues. Germline CDR1 is SGDLS and CDR2 is YYNGEE. Here the CDR3 DNA reads TGTGCCAGCAGCCCGGACTTAGCGGGTAGCTCCTACAATGAGCAGTTCTTC. Translation: CASSPDLAGSSYNEQFF.

CDR3 in DNA: TGTGCCAGCAGCAGACAGGTGAACACTGAAGCTTTCTTT. Its translation: CASSRQVNTEAFF. The rearrangement joins TRBV5-8 to TRBJ1-1; a weak D match, TRBD1 (6 bases). The V end lost 4 bases, the J end lost 0 bases, and 7 bases lay between the germline ends. The germline V gene encodes CDR1 SGHTS and CDR2 YDEGEE. The CDR3 length is 13 residues.

The rearrangement links TRBV5-1 to TRBJ2-7, with 8 bases lining up with TRBD1. Looked up from germline, CDR1 is SGHRS and CDR2 is YFSETQ. Unmatched junction bases numbered 9, after V lost 3 bases and J lost 4 bases. The CDR3 length is 15 residues. CDR3: CASSSWTGSSYEQYF. The CDR3 nucleotides are TGCGCCAGCAGCTCCTGGACAGGGAGCTCTTACGAGCAGTACTTC.

The chain combines TRBV30 with TRBJ2-7, with 10 bases matching TRBD1. The V segment lost 4 bases and the J segment 3 bases; nucleotides outside the gene matches: 9. CDR1 is GTSNPN, CDR2 SVGIG, per germline (reference sequence). The CDR3 is made up of 15 amino acids. The CDR3, as DNA: TGTGCCTGGAATCGAGGACAGGGGGGTAGCTACGAGCAGTACTTC. It codes for CAWNRGQGGSYEQYF.

The rearrangement uses TRBV5-1 and TRBJ2-7, with D maybe TRBD2 (5 bases). Trimming stripped 4 bases from V and 4 bases from J, with 9 bases between. Per germline, CDR1 SGHRS and CDR2 YFSETQ. CDR3 size: 12 residues. The CDR3 protein is CASSEDYYEQYF. The CDR3 DNA is TGCGCCAGCAGCGAAGACTATTACGAGCAGTACTTC.

The chain is built from TRBV28 and TRBJ1-2; perhaps TRBD1 as D (6 bases). V lost 3 bases and J 0 bases, leaving 14 bases between the germline ends. Germline CDR1 is MDHEN and CDR2 is SYDVKM. This CDR3 is built from 16 residues. The CDR3 sequence is CASSFADRRANYGYTF. In DNA form, the CDR3 reads TGTGCCAGCAGTTTCGCCGACAGGAGAGCTAACTATGGCTACACCTTC.

This chain connects TRBV27 to TRBJ1-5; TRBD1 agrees at 7 bases. V shed 6 bases, J shed 0 bases, and the junction held 5 bases outside the gene matches. The CDR3 spans 15 residues. The germline gives CDR1 MNHEY, CDR2 SMNVEV (reference sequence). The CDR3 DNA reads TGTGCCAGCAGAGGGACAGCTAATAGCAATCAGCCCCAGCATTTT. This encodes CASRGTANSNQPQHF.